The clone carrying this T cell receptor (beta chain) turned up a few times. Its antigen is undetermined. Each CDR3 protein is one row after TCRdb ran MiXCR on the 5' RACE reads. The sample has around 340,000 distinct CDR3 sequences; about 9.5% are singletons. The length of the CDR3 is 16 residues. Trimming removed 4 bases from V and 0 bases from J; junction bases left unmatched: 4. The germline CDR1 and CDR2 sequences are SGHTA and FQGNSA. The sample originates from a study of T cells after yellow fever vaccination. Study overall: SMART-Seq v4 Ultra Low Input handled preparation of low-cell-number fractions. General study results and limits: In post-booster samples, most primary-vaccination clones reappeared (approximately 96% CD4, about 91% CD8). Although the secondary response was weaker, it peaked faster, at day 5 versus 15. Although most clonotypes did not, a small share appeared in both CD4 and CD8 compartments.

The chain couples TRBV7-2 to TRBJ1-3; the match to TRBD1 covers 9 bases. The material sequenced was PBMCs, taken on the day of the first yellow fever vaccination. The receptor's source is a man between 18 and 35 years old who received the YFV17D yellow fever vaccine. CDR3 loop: CASSYTTGGSGNTIYF. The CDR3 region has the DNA TGTGCCAGCAGCTATACGACAGGGGGCTCTGGAAACACCATATATTTT. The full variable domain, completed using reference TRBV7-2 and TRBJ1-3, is GAGVSQSPSNKVTEKGKDVELRCDPISGHTALYWYRQSLGQGLEFLIYFQGNSAPDKSGLPSDRFSAERTGGSVSTLTIQRTQQEDSAVYLCASSYTTGGSGNTIYFGEGSWLTVV.